A single sample gave rise to the 23 T cell receptor beta chains below, sequenced in a study of technical replicates of blood from several donors. This table comes from immunoSEQ multiplex PCR, and its TCRdb copy is limited to in-frame clones, with some not included. The repertoire consists of under 95,000 clones, with 91% occurring once and the leading ten covering about 0.36%. Material: T cells isolated from PBMCs. Source of these receptors: a human donor in good health. Some clones in this sample may be carry-over from other donors' samples.

The V gene is TRBV5-1, the J gene TRBJ2-2; TRBD2 aligns across 11 bases. Germline V gives CDR1 SGHRS, CDR2 YFSETQ. Trimming cost V 0 bases and J 6 bases; bases outside gene matches: 16. The CDR3 runs 20 residues. For the CDR3, the DNA is TGCGCCAGCAGCTTGGTCCAGGGTACGCAGACTAGCGGGGTTCCCGGGGAGCTGTTTTTT. It translates to CASSLVQGTQTSGVPGELFF.

The rearrangement joins TRBV15 to TRBJ1-2; D perhaps matches TRBD1 (5 bases). Per germline, CDR1 LNHNV and CDR2 YYDKDF (reference sequence). The CDR3 has 14 residues. V was cut by 0 bases and J by 7 bases, with 12 bases left in between. CDR3 in amino acids: CATSRDWVGGGYTF. As DNA, the CDR3 is TGTGCCACCAGCAGAGATTGGGTGGGGGGTGGCTACACCTTC. The full variable domain, completed using reference TRBV15 and TRBJ1-2, is DAMVIQNPRYQVTQFGKPVTLSCSQTLNHNVMYWYQQKSSQAPKLLFHYYDKDFNNEADTPDNFQSRRPNTSFCFLDIRSPGLGDTAMYLCATSRDWVGGGYTFGSGTRLTVV.

This chain links TRBV7-9 with TRBJ2-1, with 7 bases identical to TRBD2. The germline V gene has CDR1 SEHNR and CDR2 FQNEAQ (reference sequence). This CDR3 region has 16 residues. Trimming removed 2 bases from V and 5 bases from J; junction bases left unmatched: 9. This CDR3 is CASSLTTRGIHNEQFF. The CDR3 DNA sequence: TGTGCCAGCAGCTTAACAACGCGGGGGATACACAATGAGCAGTTCTTC.

The V call is TRBV30, the J call TRBJ2-5; the D gene is possibly TRBD1 (5 bases). This CDR3 comprises 15 residues. Germline loops: CDR1 GTSNPN, CDR2 SVGIG (reference sequence). V shed 3 bases and J shed 2 bases, with 16 bases lying between them. CDR3 sequence: CAWRAPTGPQETQYF. As DNA, the CDR3 is TGTGCCTGGAGGGCCCCAACAGGTCCGCAAGAGACCCAGTACTTC.

V is TRBV7-6 and J is TRBJ2-6, with a possible D match to TRBD2 (5 bases). Looked up from germline, CDR1 is SGHVS and CDR2 is FNYEAQ. Trimming left V 5 bases short and J 4 bases short, with 12 bases between. The CDR3 contains 15 residues. Here the CDR3 reads CASSGGRTGANVLTF. The CDR3 coding sequence is TGTGCCAGCAGCGGTGGGAGAACAGGGGCCAACGTCCTGACTTTC.

Only one count was recorded for this clone. The V and J genes are TRBV29-1 and TRBJ2-5, with D perhaps matching TRBD2 (6 bases). Germline values: CDR1 SQVTM, CDR2 ANQGSEA. This CDR3 has 13 amino acids. The V end was cut by 7 bases, the J end by 4 bases, with 16 bases between. In nucleotides, the CDR3 is TGCAGCGCAATACTAGCAAGGGGAGAGACCCAGTACTTC. Its translation: CSAILARGETQYF.

The CDR3 DNA follows: TGCGCCAGCAGTGAGGGGACCAGGGGAGATACGCAGTATTTT. Translated, it gives CASSEGTRGDTQYF. The J gene is TRBJ2-3, the V gene TRBV10-1; TRBD1 is a possible D gene (6 bases). This CDR3 spans 14 amino acids. The germline CDR1 and CDR2 sequences are WNHNN and SYGVQD (reference sequence). The V and J ends lost 2 bases and 5 bases respectively, with 11 bases between them.

The CDR3 DNA sequence: TGTGCCATCAGCCGGGGCAGGGGAAACACTGAAGCTTTCTTT. It is translated as CAISRGRGNTEAFF. The chain has TRBV10-3 and TRBJ1-1; a weak D match, TRBD1 (6 bases). Germline-derived CDR1 and CDR2 are ENHRY and SYGVKD. Trimming shortened V by 6 bases and J by 2 bases, and 13 bases separated the two germline ends. The CDR3 is 14 amino acids.

The chain combines TRBV4-1 with TRBJ2-3; D gene ambiguous. CDR1 and CDR2 (germline): MGHRA, YSYEKL. The length of the CDR3 is 14 residues. Trimming removed 0 bases from V and 3 bases from J, with 7 bases in between. CDR3 sequence reads: CASSQEYATDTQYF. The CDR3 DNA reads as TGCGCCAGCAGCCAAGAATACGCGACAGATACGCAGTATTTT.

The rearrangement links TRBV5-4 to TRBJ2-7; TRBD2 is a possible D gene (6 bases). CDR3 length: 16 amino acids. V gave up 9 bases and J gave up 3 bases, with 25 bases separating them. The germline V gene encodes CDR1 SGHNT and CDR2 YYREEE (reference sequence). CDR3 sequence: CATHTGGAMTNYEQYF. The DNA of the CDR3 is TGTGCCACCCATACTGGCGGGGCCATGACCAACTACGAGCAGTACTTC.

The rearrangement uses TRBV28 and TRBJ2-7; possible D gene TRBD1, 5 bases. Trimming shortened V by 6 bases and J by 3 bases, and 12 bases separated the two germline ends. CDR3 length: 13 residues. The germline V gene has CDR1 MDHEN and CDR2 SYDVKM. The CDR3 DNA follows: TGTGCCAGCAGGAAAGTCACAGGCTACGAGCAGTACTTC. This encodes CASRKVTGYEQYF.

V and J are TRBV11-2 and TRBJ2-7; TRBD1 matches 11 bases. The length of the CDR3 is 18 residues. Losses at the gene ends were 1 base for V and 5 bases for J; bases not matched to a gene: 13. The V gene's germline CDR1 is SGHAT and CDR2 FQNNGV. CDR3 region: CASSLGQLGTGGMDEQYF. CDR3 DNA: TGTGCCAGCAGCTTAGGCCAGCTCGGGACAGGGGGTATGGACGAGCAGTACTTC.

The chain links TRBV6-5 to TRBJ1-5; no clear D gene. V was shortened by 2 bases and J by 7 bases, with 12 bases between the two germline ends. Germline CDR1 reads MNHEY; CDR2 reads SVGAGI. The CDR3 extends over 14 amino acids. CDR3 nucleotide sequence: TGTGCCAGCAGTTACGATCCGGGGAGACAGCCCCAGCATTTT. As protein: CASSYDPGRQPQHF.

The chain has TRBV7-8 and TRBJ2-7; D might be TRBD2 (5 bases). The CDR3 loop spans 14 amino acids. Germline V lookup: CDR1 SGHVS, CDR2 FQNEAQ. V was shortened by 5 bases and J by 7 bases, with 18 bases between the two germline ends. The CDR3 DNA is TGTGCCAGCAGCCCCATACAATTCACGGGGGAGCAGTACTTC. The encoded protein is CASSPIQFTGEQYF.

The table lists this clone with a count of one. CDR3 sequence: CASSDRGQGDTEAFF. CDR3 coding DNA: TGTGCCAGCAGCGACCGAGGACAGGGGGATACTGAAGCTTTCTTT. V and J are TRBV5-5 and TRBJ1-1, with 10 bases matching TRBD1. This CDR3 spans 15 amino acids. CDR1 and CDR2 (germline): SGHKS, YYEKEE (reference sequence). Trimming removed 4 bases from V and 5 bases from J; junction bases left unmatched: 8. Based on the CDR3 plus reference TRBV5-5 and TRBJ1-1, the full variable domain is DAGVTQSPTHLIKTRGQQVTLRCSPISGHKSVSWYQQVLGQGPQFIFQYYEKEERGRGNFPDRFSARQFPNYSSELNVNALLLGDSALYLCASSDRGQGDTEAFFGQGTRLTVV.

This rearrangement joins TRBV27 to TRBJ1-6; TRBD1 might be the D (6 bases). Germline V gene data show CDR1 as MNHEY and CDR2 as SMNVEV (reference sequence). The CDR3 has 16 residues. Trimming stripped 0 bases from V and 10 bases from J, with 16 bases between. The DNA of the CDR3 is TGTGCCAGCAGTTTATCCCTTTGGGGGCCGGAGTCACCCCTCCACTTT. Encoded protein: CASSLSLWGPESPLHF.

This chain links TRBV28 with TRBJ2-7; 7 bases agree with TRBD1. CDR1 is MDHEN, CDR2 SYDVKM, per germline. CDR3 length: 13 amino acids. V trimming: 6 bases; J trimming: 2 bases; junction bases outside the gene matches: 4. CDR3 bases: TGTGCCAGCAGGGGGACAGACGCCTACGAGCAGTACTTC. As protein: CASRGTDAYEQYF.

The chain couples TRBV19 to TRBJ2-1, with D maybe TRBD2 (6 bases). V was pared by 9 bases and J by 6 bases, with 24 bases between. The V gene's germline CDR1 is LNHDA and CDR2 SQIVND (reference sequence). The CDR3 extends over 16 amino acids. The CDR3 loop is CASSKDRLDSINEQFF. The DNA of the CDR3 is TGTGCCAGCTCCAAGGACCGACTAGACTCGATCAATGAGCAGTTCTTC.

The genes are TRBV28 and TRBJ2-5, with TRBD2 matching 14 bases. Germline assignment: CDR1 MDHEN and CDR2 SYDVKM. There are 19 residues in the CDR3. Trimming took 3 bases from V and 0 from J; bases not matched to a gene: 9. Written as DNA, the CDR3 is TGTGCCAGCAGTTTTCCCCCCGGGACTAGCGGGGGAGACCAAGAGACCCAGTACTTC. Translation: CASSFPPGTSGGDQETQYF.

V and J are TRBV10-2 and TRBJ2-1; D is perhaps TRBD2 (6 bases). This CDR3 is built from 14 residues. V gave up 3 bases and J gave up 7 bases, with 13 bases separating them. Germline CDR1 WSHSY, CDR2 SAAADI. The CDR3 DNA follows: TGCGCCAGCAGTGAAGGGTACGGGGGTAATGAGCAGTTCTTC. It encodes CASSEGYGGNEQFF.

In nucleotides, the CDR3 is TGTGCCATCAGCGCTGACAGGGGGGCCCCGGATACGCAGTATTTT. Its translation: CAISADRGAPDTQYF. This chain links TRBV10-3 with TRBJ2-3, with 9 bases identical to TRBD1. In germline, CDR1 is ENHRY, CDR2 SYGVKD. The CDR3 spans 15 residues. V gave up 6 bases and J gave up 6 bases; unmatched junction bases: 10.

This clone was recorded only once. The chain's CDR3 is CASRGAEETQYF. CDR3 nucleotides: TGTGCCAGCAGGGGGGCGGAAGAGACCCAGTACTTC. The V gene is TRBV6-5, the J gene TRBJ2-5; perhaps TRBD1 as D (6 bases). Germline V lookup: CDR1 MNHEY, CDR2 SVGAGI. The CDR3 is made up of 12 amino acids. Deletions cut 6 bases from V and 3 bases from J, with 8 bases between.

V gene TRBV5-4 combines with J gene TRBJ1-1; 7 positions match TRBD1. This CDR3 has 13 residues. V shed 4 bases and J 8 bases; nucleotides not matched to a gene: 8. CDR1 and CDR2 (germline): SGHNT, YYREEE (reference sequence). In DNA, the CDR3 is TGTGCCAGCAGCAGAGGGACAGACAGAGAAGCTTTCTTT. Its translation: CASSRGTDREAFF.